Listed below are T cell receptor beta chains from one sample, sequenced in a study of blood T cell repertoires in COVID-19. Only in-frame clones appear in the TCRdb table, and some are missing; sequencing was by immunoSEQ multiplex PCR. The data contain tens of thousands of clones, roughly 80% of them singletons. The sequenced sample was peripheral blood. Receptor source: a man aged 55 to 70 with COVID-19, enrolled during active disease. Both conserved end residues are part of each CDR3. D genes are given only for firm matches. Clone size is given for some rows only: seen once, a few or many times, or a class if the clone is expanded.

len	v_gene	d_gene	j_gene	abundance	CDR3aa	CDR3nt
14	TRBV10-2	-	TRBJ2-7	-	CASNDRRRAREQYF	TGCGCCAGCAACGATCGAAGGAGGGCCCGCGAGCAGTACTTC
16	TRBV19	TRBD1	TRBJ1-5	-	CASSGDRLYSNQPQHF	TGTGCCAGTAGTGGGGACAGATTGTATAGCAATCAGCCCCAGCATTTT
15	TRBV5-1	TRBD1	TRBJ2-2	-	CASSPPAGDSGELFF	TGCGCCAGCAGCCCCCCGGCAGGGGACAGCGGGGAGCTGTTTTTT
14	TRBV3-1/TRBV3-2	TRBD2	TRBJ2-5	-	CASSQGEGRETQYF	TGTGCCAGCAGCCAGGGGGAGGGAAGAGAGACCCAGTACTTC
14	TRBV5-6	TRBD1	TRBJ1-2	-	CASSQGQDPRGYTF	TGTGCCAGCAGCCAAGGACAGGACCCGCGGGGCTACACCTTC
15	TRBV11-3	-	TRBJ2-1	-	CASSLEARGSDEQFF	TGTGCCAGCAGCTTAGAGGCCCGAGGGAGCGATGAGCAGTTCTTC
17	TRBV9	-	TRBJ2-1	-	CASSVGLDSGNHNEQFF	TGTGCCAGCAGCGTAGGATTGGATAGCGGCAACCACAATGAGCAGTTCTTC
15	TRBV7-9	-	TRBJ1-2	-	CASSLGEPLWTRYTF	TGTGCCAGCAGCTTAGGAGAGCCTCTCTGGACTCGCTACACCTTC
16	TRBV4-1	-	TRBJ2-4	-	CASSQPGRRGQYIQYF	TGCGCCAGCAGCCAGCCGGGGAGGCGGGGTCAGTACATTCAGTACTTC
13	TRBV6-6	TRBD1	TRBJ2-7	-	CASSYRGETGKDF	TGTGCCAGCAGTTATAGAGGTGAGACAGGGAAGGACTTC
15	TRBV29-1	TRBD1	TRBJ2-5	-	CSFLGDSKIMETQYF	TGCAGCTTTCTGGGGGACAGCAAAATCATGGAGACCCAGTACTTC
15	TRBV6-1	TRBD1	TRBJ1-2	-	CASSEVPGDRRGYTF	TGTGCCAGCAGTGAAGTCCCCGGGGACAGACGCGGCTACACCTTC
16	TRBV21-1	-	TRBJ1-1	-	CASSKLRGWGHTEAFF	TGTGCCAGCAGCAAACTGCGGGGGTGGGGCCACACTGAAGCTTTCTTT
15	TRBV3-1/TRBV3-2	-	TRBJ1-1	-	CASSHPSSWNTEAFF	TGTGCCAGCAGCCACCCTTCTAGTTGGAACACTGAAGCTTTCTTT
15	TRBV6-5	-	TRBJ2-3	-	CATLSFETSTDTQYF	TGTGCCACCCTGAGTTTTGAGACTAGCACAGATACGCAGTATTTT
14	TRBV6-5	-	TRBJ1-4	-	CASTSISGVEKLFF	TGTGCCAGCACCTCTATATCGGGGGTTGAAAAACTGTTTTTT
13	TRBV6-5	-	TRBJ2-2	-	CASTWGDPGELFF	TGTGCCAGCACGTGGGGGGACCCCGGGGAGCTGTTTTTT
15	TRBV10-1	TRBD1	TRBJ2-7	-	CASSEIGTGRHEQYF	TGCGCCAGCAGTGAAATTGGGACAGGGAGACACGAGCAGTACTTC
17	TRBV2	TRBD2	TRBJ2-3	-	CASIRTSGGAGTDTQYF	TGTGCCAGCATTAGGACTAGCGGGGGGGCTGGCACAGATACGCAGTATTTT
13	TRBV12-3/TRBV12-4	-	TRBJ2-7	-	CASSLRGSGEQYF	TGTGCCAGCAGTTTAAGAGGGAGCGGCGAGCAGTACTTC
13	TRBV24-1	TRBD1	TRBJ2-3	-	CATTGGEGDTQYF	TGTGCCACTACAGGGGGAGAGGGAGATACGCAGTATTTT
18	TRBV7-2	TRBD2	TRBJ2-2	-	CASSLSGGANRDTGELFF	TGTGCCAGCAGTCTTAGCGGGGGGGCGAATCGGGACACCGGGGAGCTGTTTTTT
16	TRBV24-1	TRBD2	TRBJ2-3	-	CATSARTSGFADTQYF	TGTGCCACCAGTGCAAGGACTAGCGGGTTCGCAGATACGCAGTATTTT
15	TRBV9	-	TRBJ2-7	-	CASSVGSLTGYEQYF	TGTGCCAGCAGCGTAGGTTCCTTAACTGGCTACGAGCAGTACTTC
13	TRBV29-1	TRBD1	TRBJ1-6	-	CSATDRENSPLHF	TGCAGCGCTACGGACAGGGAAAACTCACCCCTCCACTTT
13	TRBV2	-	TRBJ1-2	-	CASSGPGADGYTF	TGTGCCAGCAGTGGCCCTGGGGCAGATGGCTACACCTTC
13	TRBV6-5	TRBD1	TRBJ1-1	-	CASQITGQGEAFF	TGTGCCAGCCAAATCACAGGACAGGGTGAAGCTTTCTTT
19	TRBV15	TRBD2	TRBJ2-1	-	CATSREVSGRPDVGNEQFF	TGTGCCACCAGCAGAGAGGTTAGCGGGAGGCCCGACGTGGGGAATGAGCAGTTCTTC
15	TRBV6-5	-	TRBJ1-1	once	CASSYRGRVNTEAFF	TGTGCCAGCAGTTACCGGGGGAGGGTGAACACTGAAGCTTTCTTT
16	TRBV12-5	TRBD1	TRBJ2-2	-	CASSTFGTGLSGELFF	TGTGCTAGTTCAACTTTCGGGACAGGGTTATCCGGGGAGCTGTTTTTT
15	TRBV4-2	TRBD1	TRBJ2-3	-	CASSHPGQATDTQYF	TGTGCCAGCAGTCACCCGGGACAGGCGACAGATACGCAGTATTTT
14	TRBV19	-	TRBJ1-3	-	CASSVTGSGNTIYF	TGTGCCAGTAGTGTCACGGGCTCTGGAAACACCATATATTTT
13	TRBV11-2	-	TRBJ2-5	-	CASTRTDQETQYF	TGTGCCAGCACCCGGACAGACCAAGAGACCCAGTACTTC
14	TRBV7-2	-	TRBJ2-7	once	CASSLDAGFYEQYF	TGTGCCAGCAGCTTAGACGCAGGGTTCTACGAGCAGTACTTC
12	TRBV28	TRBD2	TRBJ2-7	-	CASSLSGGSKYF	TGTGCCAGCAGTTTAAGCGGGGGAAGCAAGTACTTC
16	TRBV15	-	TRBJ2-1	-	CATSRGASSSYNEQFF	TGTGCCACCAGCAGAGGAGCAAGTAGCTCCTACAATGAGCAGTTCTTC
15	TRBV30	-	TRBJ2-1	once	CAWSVKTPYNNEQFF	TGTGCCTGGAGTGTTAAGACACCGTATAACAATGAGCAGTTCTTC
13	TRBV19	TRBD1	TRBJ1-4	-	CASGQGSHEKLFF	TGTGCCAGTGGACAGGGGTCACATGAAAAACTGTTTTTT
14	TRBV11-2	TRBD1	TRBJ1-1	few	CASSQPRDRGEAFF	TGTGCCAGCAGCCAACCCCGGGACAGGGGTGAAGCTTTCTTT
14	TRBV2	TRBD2	TRBJ2-1	-	CASIDLAGYNEQFF	TGTGCCAGCATAGACCTAGCGGGCTACAATGAGCAGTTCTTC
18	TRBV19	TRBD2	TRBJ2-3	-	CASTRGLAGAVTADTQYF	TGTGCCAGTACGAGGGGACTAGCGGGAGCGGTTACGGCAGATACGCAGTATTTT
18	TRBV5-1	TRBD2	TRBJ2-7	-	CASSLVSDASGGTYEQYF	TGCGCCAGCAGCTTGGTATCGGACGCTAGCGGGGGGACCTACGAGCAGTACTTC
13	TRBV10-2	TRBD1	TRBJ1-1	-	CASTRTGGSEAFF	TGCGCCAGCACACGGACAGGGGGCTCTGAAGCTTTCTTT
12	TRBV2	-	TRBJ1-5	-	CASSPVNQPQHF	TGTGCCAGCAGTCCAGTTAATCAGCCCCAGCATTTT
16	TRBV5-4	TRBD2	TRBJ2-1	-	CASSSGTSYEFNEQFF	TGTGCCAGCAGCTCCGGGACTAGCTATGAGTTCAATGAGCAGTTCTTC
12	TRBV7-9	-	TRBJ1-1	once	CASGHTSTEAFF	TGTGCCAGCGGTCATACATCGACTGAAGCTTTCTTT
15	TRBV9	TRBD1	TRBJ1-2	-	CASSVEVRGSYGYTF	TGTGCCAGCAGCGTAGAGGTCAGGGGGAGCTATGGCTACACCTTC
15	TRBV13	TRBD1	TRBJ2-5	-	CASRARTGGQETQYF	TGTGCCAGCAGAGCGAGGACAGGGGGGCAAGAGACCCAGTACTTC
16	TRBV5-1	TRBD1	TRBJ1-4	-	CASSNTPQGAFEKLFF	TGCGCCAGCAGCAACACCCCACAGGGGGCATTTGAAAAACTGTTTTTT
16	TRBV12-5	TRBD2	TRBJ2-5	-	CASGPGTSGVAETQYF	TGTGCTAGTGGACCTGGGACTAGCGGAGTGGCAGAGACCCAGTACTTC
16	TRBV7-2	-	TRBJ2-4	-	CASSSSGTVAKNIQYF	TGTGCCAGCAGCTCTTCGGGAACGGTGGCCAAAAACATTCAGTACTTC
16	TRBV6-5	-	TRBJ1-5	-	CASSSRPGRGNQPQHF	TGTGCCAGCAGTTCGAGACCAGGGCGAGGCAATCAGCCCCAGCATTTT
14	TRBV6-5	-	TRBJ2-4	-	CASRGLEGGNIQYF	TGTGCCAGCAGAGGGTTAGAGGGTGGGAACATTCAGTACTTC
17	TRBV2	-	TRBJ1-1	-	CASSGVSGYTLNTEAFF	TGTGCCAGCAGTGGCGTTTCGGGGTACACTTTGAACACTGAAGCTTTCTTT
20	TRBV23-1	-	TRBJ1-1	once	CASSQNQTGRYRICDTEAFF	TGCGCCAGCAGTCAAAACCAAACCGGGAGATACCGAATTTGTGACACTGAAGCTTTCTTT
14	TRBV5-4	TRBD2	TRBJ2-7	-	CASSTGTSGYEQYF	TGTGCCAGCAGCACTGGGACTAGCGGATACGAGCAGTACTTC
14	TRBV10-3	-	TRBJ2-1	-	CAISGTSSYNEQFF	TGTGCCATCAGTGGTACGAGCTCCTACAATGAGCAGTTCTTC
15	TRBV5-5	-	TRBJ1-5	-	CASSLGTVSNQPQHF	TGTGCCAGCAGCTTGGGGACAGTTAGCAATCAGCCCCAGCATTTT
17	TRBV5-1	TRBD1	TRBJ2-2	-	CASSSPDRSYYTGELFF	TGCGCCAGCAGCTCACCGGACAGGTCATATTACACCGGGGAGCTGTTTTTT
17	TRBV24-1	-	TRBJ1-5	once	CATSDNVGAMDDQPQHF	TGTGCCACCAGTGATAACGTGGGGGCTATGGACGATCAGCCCCAGCATTTT